This T cell receptor beta chain is from a study of blood T cell repertoires in COVID-19. Study-wide context: COVID-19 samples collected from the United States, Italy and Spain covered acute and convalescent phases. Sources were T cells, B-cell-depleted T cells, or PBMCs; the material itself was cDNA or gDNA.

The CDR3 runs to 15 residues. Authors' analysis steps: Cell counts per sample came from amplifying reference gene primers. Data came from immunoSEQ multiplex PCR; TCRdb stores just in-frame clones and leaves some out. The V and J calls and clone size were taken over from that table, and D and trimming were inferred from the DNA. This table holds 150,000 to 200,000 clones, approximately 90% found once. This chain connects TRBV21-1 to TRBJ1-6; the table's D gene call, TRBD1, was not cross checked with the DNA. TRBV21-1 counts as a pseudogene. This TCR was sampled from a man between 65 and 85 years old with active or convalescent COVID-19. Sequencing was done on a sample of peripheral blood. For the CDR3, the DNA is TGTGCCAGCAGCCGACGGACAGTGTCTAATTCACCCCTCCACTTT. It is translated as CASSRRTVSNSPLHF.